This note documents a single T cell receptor beta chain sequence. This record comes from a study of CD8 T cells in Susac syndrome. The CDR3 totals 18 residues. Germline V gene sequence: CDR1 LNHDA, CDR2 SQIVND (reference sequence). V dropped 3 bases and J dropped 0; count of bases not matched to a gene: 6. Random hexamers served to reverse transcribe roughly 0.45 to 1 ug RNA. Amplification of TCR beta CDR3 by immunoSEQ multiplex PCR spanned 54 Vbeta and 13 Jbeta. TCRdb used MiXCR to reprocess the immunoSEQ multiplex PCR reads, holding one entry per CDR3 protein. Here the sample spans fewer than 90,000 distinct CDR3 sequences, 85% to 95% being singletons.

The TCR originated in a human donor with Susac syndrome. The chain has TRBV19 and TRBJ2-1, with 12 bases that match TRBD2. What was sequenced was CD8+ T cells from PBMCs. In nucleotides, the CDR3 is TGTGCCAGTAGTATCCCGGGACTAGCGGGTAGCTCCTACAATGAGCAGTTCTTC. This sequence encodes CASSIPGLAGSSYNEQFF.